The clone carrying this T cell receptor (beta chain) was observed many times. What it recognizes is unknown. The data belong to a study of identical twins. Points from the study as a whole: Beta out-of-frame twin sharing showed a weaker excess.

A universal primer site was added by template switching, and unique molecular identifiers were carried by the cDNA. TCRdb ran MiXCR on the 5' RACE reads and lists one entry per CDR3 protein. The sample lists 570,000 or so distinct CDR3 sequences; 9.6% were seen once. These data were also filed under a second study, of yellow fever vaccine responses in identical twins.

The source of this sequence is a woman under 30 in good health. Sequencing was performed on PBMCs.

In nucleotides, the CDR3 is TGCAGTGCTAGCGGTGGCGGACAAGAGACCCAGTACTTC. This codes for CSASGGGQETQYF. The chain couples TRBV20-1 to TRBJ2-5; D ambiguous. V lost 3 bases and J lost 2, with 10 bases in between. CDR1 is DFQATT, CDR2 SNEGSKA, per germline (reference sequence). The CDR3 spans 13 residues.